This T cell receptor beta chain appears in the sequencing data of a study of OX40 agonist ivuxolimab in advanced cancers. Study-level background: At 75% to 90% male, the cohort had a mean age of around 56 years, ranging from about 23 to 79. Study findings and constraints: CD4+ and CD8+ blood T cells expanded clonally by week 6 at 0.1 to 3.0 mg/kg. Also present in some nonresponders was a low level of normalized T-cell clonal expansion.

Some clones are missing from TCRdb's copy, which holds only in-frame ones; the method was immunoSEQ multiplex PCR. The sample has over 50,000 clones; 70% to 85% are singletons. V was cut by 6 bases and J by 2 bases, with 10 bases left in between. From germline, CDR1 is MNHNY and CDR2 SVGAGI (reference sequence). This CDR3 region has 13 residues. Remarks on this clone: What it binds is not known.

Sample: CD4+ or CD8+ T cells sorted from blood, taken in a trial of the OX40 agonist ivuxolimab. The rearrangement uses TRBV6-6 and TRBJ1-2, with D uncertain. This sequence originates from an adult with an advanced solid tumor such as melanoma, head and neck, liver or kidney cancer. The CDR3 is CASSAGSNYGYTF. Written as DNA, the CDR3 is TGTGCCAGCAGCGCCGGGTCGAACTATGGCTACACCTTC.